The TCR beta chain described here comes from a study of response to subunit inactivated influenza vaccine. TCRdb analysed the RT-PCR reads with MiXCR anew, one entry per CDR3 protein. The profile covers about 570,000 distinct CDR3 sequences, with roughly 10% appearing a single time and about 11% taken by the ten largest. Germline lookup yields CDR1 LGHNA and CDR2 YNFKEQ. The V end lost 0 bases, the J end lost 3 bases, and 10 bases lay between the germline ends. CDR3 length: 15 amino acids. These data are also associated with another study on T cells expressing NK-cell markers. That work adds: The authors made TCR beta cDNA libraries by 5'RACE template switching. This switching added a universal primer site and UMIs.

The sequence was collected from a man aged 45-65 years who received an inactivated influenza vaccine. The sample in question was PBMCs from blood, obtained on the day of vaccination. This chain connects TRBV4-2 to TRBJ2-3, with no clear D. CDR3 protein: CASSQDETRTDTQYF. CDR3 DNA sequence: TGTGCCAGCAGCCAAGATGAGACCCGGACAGATACGCAGTATTTT.